Shown below are 7 T cell receptor beta chains from a single sample sequenced in a study of blood T cells in healthy people across ages. The second PCR ran roughly 6 to 11 cycles with a sample-barcoded 5' primer and J-beta primers. TCRdb analysed the 5' RACE reads with MiXCR anew, one entry per CDR3 protein. This table has around 1,700,000 distinct CDR3 sequences, roughly 30% appearing once. Material: blood. These receptors were taken from a woman in her 30s in good health.

The chain is built from TRBV6-2 or TRBV6-3 and TRBJ2-7, with TRBD2 matching over 10 bases. V shed 7 bases and J 7 bases; nucleotides not matched to a gene: 13. Per the germline V gene, CDR1 is MNHEY and CDR2 is SVGEGT. This CDR3 has 15 amino acids. The CDR3 region has the DNA TGTGCCAGCACCCAGGGACTAGCGTTCTTCAATGAGCAGTACTTC. This gives the protein CASTQGLAFFNEQYF.

This clonotype appeared many times. The chain is built from TRBV29-1 and TRBJ2-3; 7 bases align to TRBD2. This CDR3 has 15 residues. Trimming took 6 bases from V and 2 from J; bases not matched to a gene: 11. Per the germline V gene, CDR1 is SQVTM and CDR2 is ANQGSEA. The CDR3 nucleotides read TGCAGCGTCCGGGGAGGGACCGCCATCACAGATACGCAGTATTTT. This gives the protein CSVRGGTAITDTQYF.

The rearrangement links TRBV24-1 to TRBJ2-6; the D gene is possibly TRBD1 (7 bases). V lost 9 bases and J lost 4, with 21 bases in between. CDR1 and CDR2 from the germline V gene are KGHDR and SFDVKD. The CDR3 has 17 amino acids. The CDR3 sequence: CATGGGTVGLGANVLTF. The CDR3 coding sequence is TGTGCCACCGGGGGCGGGACAGTAGGCCTCGGGGCCAACGTCCTGACTTTC.

The chain uses TRBV5-6 and TRBJ2-4, with TRBD1 as a possible D gene (6 bases). This CDR3 has 16 residues. Trimming stripped 4 bases from V and 0 bases from J, with 14 bases between. Germline V gene data show CDR1 as SGHDT and CDR2 as YYEEEE. The CDR3 here is CASSLGQQLAKNIQYF. The CDR3 region has the DNA TGTGCCAGCAGCCTCGGACAGCAGCTAGCCAAAAACATTCAGTACTTC.

For this clonotype: This may be a read error: a much more frequent sequence differs by one nucleotide. V usage is TRBV6-5 and J usage is TRBJ2-5; perhaps TRBD1 as D (6 bases). The CDR3 is 14 amino acids. Trimming removed 10 bases from V and 4 bases from J, with 19 bases in between. Germline-derived CDR1 and CDR2 are MNHEY and SVGAGI. CDR3 in amino acids: CATKPHRAGETQYF. CDR3 nucleotides: TGTGCCACTAAACCCCACAGGGCTGGAGAGACCCAGTACTTC.

The CDR3 nucleotides are TGTGCCAGCAGCTCTTTTCGGGGGGGCCCCGCGGAGCAGTACTTC. This sequence encodes CASSSFRGGPAEQYF. The V call is TRBV7-2, the J call TRBJ2-5; 8 nucleotides line up with TRBD2. Germline-derived CDR1 and CDR2 are SGHTA and FQGNSA. V shed 4 bases, J shed 11 bases, and the junction held 15 bases outside the gene matches. The CDR3 covers 15 residues. The full variable domain, completed using reference TRBV7-2 and TRBJ2-5, is GAGVSQSPSNKVTEKGKDVELRCDPISGHTALYWYRQSLGQGLEFLIYFQGNSAPDKSGLPSDRFSAERTGGSVSTLTIQRTQQEDSAVYLCASSSFRGGPAEQYFGPGTRLLVL.

The chain has TRBV24-1 and TRBJ2-4; possible D gene TRBD2, 5 bases. The CDR3 is 16 residues long. CDR1 is KGHDR, CDR2 SFDVKD, per germline. The germline V and J ends were trimmed by 6 bases and 2 bases, with 16 bases remaining between them. The CDR3 bases are TGTGCCACCAGTAATAAAAGAGGAGGATCCAAAAACATTCAGTACTTC. Its protein is CATSNKRGGSKNIQYF.